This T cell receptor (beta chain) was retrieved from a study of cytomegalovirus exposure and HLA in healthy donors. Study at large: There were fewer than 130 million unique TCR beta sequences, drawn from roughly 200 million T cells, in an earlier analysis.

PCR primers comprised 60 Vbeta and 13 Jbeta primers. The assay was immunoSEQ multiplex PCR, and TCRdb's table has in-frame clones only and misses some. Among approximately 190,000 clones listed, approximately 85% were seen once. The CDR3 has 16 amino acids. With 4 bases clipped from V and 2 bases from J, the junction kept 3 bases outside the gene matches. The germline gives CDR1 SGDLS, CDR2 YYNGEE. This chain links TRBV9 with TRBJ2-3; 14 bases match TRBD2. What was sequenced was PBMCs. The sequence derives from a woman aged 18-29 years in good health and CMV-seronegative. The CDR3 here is CASSRTSGGNTDTQYF. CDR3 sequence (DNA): TGTGCCAGCAGCCGGACTAGCGGGGGGAACACAGATACGCAGTATTTT.